This is a list of T cell receptor beta chains from one sample in a study of a mutant IDH1 vaccine in newly diagnosed glioma. Their antigens remain unidentified. Libraries were prepared by immunoSEQ multiplex PCR; TCRdb keeps only in-frame clonotypes and omits some of them. Of some 60,000 clones listed, 80% to 90% are singletons. The sequenced sample was PBMCs, obtained from a glioma patient whose treatment included an IDH1 peptide vaccine. The source of these receptors is a middle-aged man with glioma. The CDR3 runs from the conserved cysteine through the conserved F or W. A D gene is named only where the DNA matches it firmly. Clone size is not always given. Where it is, it says once, few, many or a class for expanded clones.

J gene,V gene,CDR3 length,clone size,D gene,CDR3 protein,CDR3 DNA
TRBJ2-5,TRBV6-5,14,-,-,CASRHGGAGETQYF,TGTGCCAGCAGACATGGTGGGGCGGGGGAGACCCAGTACTTC
TRBJ2-5,TRBV7-2,14,-,TRBD2,CASSLAGGGETQYF,TGTGCCAGCAGTTTAGCGGGAGGCGGGGAGACCCAGTACTTC
TRBJ1-3,TRBV5-6,14,-,-,CASTRYGEGNTIYF,TGTGCCAGCACCCGGTATGGGGAGGGAAACACCATATATTTT
TRBJ1-2,TRBV5-6,12,-,TRBD1,CASSSTGESYTF,TGTGCCAGCAGCTCAACAGGGGAGAGCTACACCTTC
TRBJ2-3,TRBV15,14,-,-,CATSRVFDPDTQYF,TGTGCCACCAGCAGAGTGTTCGACCCAGATACGCAGTATTTT
TRBJ2-7,TRBV4-3,15,medium-sized,-,CASSQVSGASYEQYF,TGCGCCAGCAGCCAAGTTTCGGGCGCCTCCTACGAGCAGTACTTC
TRBJ1-2,TRBV7-9,15,-,-,CASSLSFVSNYGYTF,TGTGCCAGCAGCTTAAGTTTTGTCAGTAACTATGGCTACACCTTC
TRBJ2-3,TRBV11-3,13,-,-,CASSSQGTDTQYF,TGTGCCAGCAGCTCACAGGGTACAGATACGCAGTATTTT
TRBJ1-4,TRBV5-6,14,-,-,CASSVVTTNEKLFF,TGTGCCAGCAGTGTGGTTACAACTAATGAAAAACTGTTTTTT
TRBJ1-1,TRBV19,14,-,-,CASSPGRRNTEAFF,TGTGCCAGTAGTCCGGGACGGAGGAACACTGAAGCTTTCTTT
TRBJ2-5,TRBV4-1,14,-,-,CASSPSSNQETQYF,TGCGCCAGCAGCCCCTCTAGTAATCAAGAGACCCAGTACTTC
TRBJ2-1,TRBV5-1,15,-,TRBD1,CASSLLNRGYNEQFF,TGCGCCAGCAGCTTGCTGAACAGGGGTTACAATGAGCAGTTCTTC
TRBJ2-1,TRBV7-6,16,once,TRBD2,CASSLAVAGVWNEQFF,TGTGCCAGCAGCTTAGCGGTAGCGGGAGTTTGGAATGAGCAGTTCTTC
TRBJ2-3,TRBV29-1,13,-,-,CSGRALTTDTQYF,TGCAGCGGCAGGGCCCTGACCACAGATACGCAGTATTTT
TRBJ2-2,TRBV5-1,15,-,TRBD2,CASSRGLADLGELFF,TGCGCCAGCAGCCGAGGACTAGCTGATCTCGGGGAGCTGTTTTTT
TRBJ2-2,TRBV25-1,13,once,-,CASSAQDTGELFF,TGTGCCAGCAGTGCTCAGGACACCGGGGAGCTGTTTTTT
TRBJ1-5,TRBV15,16,-,TRBD1,CATSRDRGPRNQPQHF,TGTGCCACCAGCAGGGACAGGGGGCCGCGGAATCAGCCCCAGCATTTT
TRBJ2-5,TRBV27,17,-,-,CASSLSPTGTTLGTQYF,TGTGCCAGCAGTTTATCCCCTACCGGGACCACCTTGGGGACCCAGTACTTC
TRBJ1-2,TRBV13,15,-,TRBD1,CASSFSVGQGYGYTF,TGTGCCAGCAGCTTCTCCGTCGGACAGGGCTATGGCTACACCTTC
TRBJ1-4,TRBV14,16,-,-,CASSQPRQGANEKLFF,TGTGCCAGCAGCCAACCTCGCCAGGGAGCTAATGAAAAACTGTTTTTT
TRBJ1-5,TRBV4-2,14,-,-,CASSQAPAAQPQHF,TGTGCCAGCAGCCAAGCACCGGCGGCTCAGCCCCAGCATTTT
TRBJ2-7,TRBV4-3,16,-,-,CASSQARLGVAYEQYF,TGCGCCAGCAGCCAGGCCCGGCTGGGGGTGGCCTACGAGCAGTACTTC
TRBJ2-1,TRBV5-6,14,-,TRBD1,CASSRGDRYNEQFF,TGTGCCAGCAGCCGTGGGGACAGGTACAATGAGCAGTTCTTC
TRBJ1-2,TRBV15,14,-,TRBD1,CATLDRGRGYGYTF,TGTGCCACCTTAGACAGGGGGCGTGGATATGGCTACACCTTC
TRBJ1-2,TRBV7-6,13,-,TRBD1,CASSSGDSYGYTF,TGTGCTAGCAGCTCAGGGGACAGCTATGGCTACACCTTC
TRBJ1-5,TRBV6-6,13,-,-,CASRTGPNQPQHF,TGTGCCAGCAGGACAGGTCCCAATCAGCCCCAGCATTTT
TRBJ2-2,TRBV4-2,14,-,-,CASSRSRETGELFF,TGTGCCAGCAGCCGATCTAGAGAGACCGGGGAGCTGTTTTTT
TRBJ1-5,TRBV7-2,16,-,TRBD1,CASSPRDRGSNQPQHF,TGTGCCAGCAGCCCCCGGGACAGGGGGAGCAATCAGCCCCAGCATTTT
TRBJ2-5,TRBV5-4,16,-,-,CASSLARGAGGETQYF,TGTGCCAGCAGCTTGGCGAGGGGGGCAGGAGGAGAGACCCAGTACTTC
TRBJ2-2,TRBV6-4,17,-,-,CASSDSAGSPNTGELFF,TGTGCCAGCAGTGACTCGGCGGGATCCCCGAACACCGGGGAGCTGTTTTTT
TRBJ2-1,TRBV10-1,16,once,TRBD1,CASRTPDRDLYNEQFF,TGCGCCAGCAGGACTCCTGACAGGGACCTCTACAATGAGCAGTTCTTC
TRBJ2-3,TRBV18,13,-,-,CASSPGSGGTQYF,TGTGCCAGCTCACCAGGAAGCGGCGGGACGCAGTATTTT
TRBJ2-2,TRBV5-1,14,-,-,CASSLPGAAGELFF,TGCGCCAGCAGCTTGCCAGGGGCAGCCGGGGAGCTGTTTTTT
TRBJ1-2,TRBV20-1,11,-,-,CSVANGYGYTF,TGCAGTGTCGCGAATGGCTATGGCTACACCTTC
TRBJ2-1,TRBV13,14,once,TRBD2,CASSLSTSDDEQFF,TGTGCCAGCAGCCTATCCACTAGCGACGATGAGCAGTTCTTC
TRBJ2-2,TRBV19,12,-,-,CASSWRAGELFF,TGTGCCAGTAGTTGGCGTGCCGGGGAGCTGTTTTTT
TRBJ1-2,TRBV9,12,-,-,CASSVGGGSYTF,TGTGCCAGCAGCGTAGGGGGGGGCTCCTACACCTTC
TRBJ2-7,TRBV7-6,12,once,-,CASSLGTDEQYF,TGTGCCAGCAGCTTAGGTACCGACGAGCAGTACTTC
TRBJ2-2,TRBV6-6,16,few,TRBD2,CASSLGLAGDTGELFF,TGTGCCAGCAGCTTAGGACTAGCGGGAGACACCGGGGAGCTGTTTTTT
TRBJ2-7,TRBV5-1,16,few,-,CASSVATPGQAYEQYF,TGCGCCAGCAGCGTAGCTACCCCCGGGCAAGCCTACGAGCAGTACTTC
TRBJ2-3,TRBV14,15,-,TRBD1,CASSQPGGRADTQYF,TGTGCCAGCAGCCAACCAGGGGGCAGGGCGGATACGCAGTATTTT
TRBJ2-7,TRBV6-1,15,-,TRBD2,CASSALAPVSYEQYF,TGTGCCAGCAGTGCACTAGCGCCCGTCTCCTACGAGCAGTACTTC
TRBJ1-3,TRBV4-1,16,-,-,CASSQSLLMGRNTIYF,TGCGCCAGCAGCCAATCGTTACTGATGGGAAGGAACACCATATATTTT
TRBJ2-1,TRBV4-3,15,-,TRBD1,CASSHTGTGSPEQFF,TGCGCCAGCAGCCACACCGGGACAGGGTCCCCTGAGCAGTTCTTC
TRBJ1-2,TRBV4-1,16,-,-,CASSQGHGVVNYGYTF,TGCGCCAGCAGCCAAGGGCACGGAGTAGTTAACTATGGCTACACCTTC
TRBJ2-5,TRBV7-2,13,-,TRBD1,CASSRDRGETQYF,TGTGCCAGCAGCAGGGACAGGGGAGAGACCCAGTACTTC
TRBJ1-3,TRBV13,18,large,-,CASSPRLPLVGSGNTIYF,TGTGCCAGCAGCCCTCGATTACCCTTGGTAGGGTCTGGAAACACCATATATTTT
TRBJ2-7,TRBV10-1,14,-,-,CASSDTISSYEQYF,TGCGCCAGCAGTGACACGATAAGCTCCTACGAGCAGTACTTC